These 32 T cell receptor beta chains share one sample of origin, sequenced in a study of blood T cell repertoires in COVID-19. Profiled with immunoSEQ multiplex PCR; TCRdb holds only in-frame clones, not every one. The sample holds about 160,000 clones, roughly 87% seen once. Sequences were obtained from PBMCs or T cells enriched from blood (not recorded which). The receptors stem from a woman aged 45-60 years who had recovered from COVID-19.

Only one count was recorded for this clone. This chain connects TRBV2 to TRBJ2-1; no clear D. The CDR3 consists of 14 residues. Per the germline V gene, CDR1 is SNHLY and CDR2 is FYNNEI. The V gene lost 0 bases and the J gene lost 2 bases, with 5 bases spanning the gap. The CDR3 DNA is TGTGCCAGCAGTGAAGCAGCCGCCTACAATGAGCAGTTCTTC. Translated, it gives CASSEAAAYNEQFF.

In nucleotides, the CDR3 is TGCGCCAGCAGCTCGGGACTTCGCGGAGATACGCAGTATTTT. Translated, it gives CASSSGLRGDTQYF. V gene TRBV5-1 combines with J gene TRBJ2-3; D might be TRBD2 (6 bases). Deletions cut 3 bases from V and 5 bases from J, with 13 bases between. The CDR3 extends over 14 amino acids. The germline V gene encodes CDR1 SGHRS and CDR2 YFSETQ.

This chain links TRBV3-1 (or the pseudogene TRBV3-2) with TRBJ1-1; D possibly corresponds to TRBD1 (6 bases). Looked up from germline, CDR1 is LGHDT and CDR2 is YNNKEL (reference sequence). V dropped 4 bases and J dropped 2 bases, with 8 bases sitting between them. The CDR3 runs to 13 residues. The CDR3 nucleotides are TGTGCCAGCAGCCTTGGGACAAACACTGAAGCTTTCTTT. Translating gives CASSLGTNTEAFF.

The J gene is TRBJ1-1, the V gene TRBV6-5; 8 positions agree with TRBD1. Trimming removed 5 bases from V and 1 base from J; junction bases left unmatched: 6. CDR3 length: 15 amino acids. The germline V gene has CDR1 MNHEY and CDR2 SVGAGI. CDR3 nucleotides: TGTGCCAGCAGTCGTGTACAGGGGGGGAACACTGAAGCTTTCTTT. The encoded protein is CASSRVQGGNTEAFF.

The gene calls are TRBV7-9 and TRBJ1-6, with 7 positions matching TRBD1. This CDR3 is 14 amino acids long. The V gene end was trimmed by 2 bases and the J gene end by 8 bases; junction bases not matched to a gene: 3. Germline values: CDR1 SEHNR, CDR2 FQNEAQ (reference sequence). The CDR3: CASSLTTGDSPLHF. The CDR3 DNA is TGTGCCAGCAGCTTAACAACAGGGGATTCACCCCTCCACTTT.

The chain couples TRBV10-3 to TRBJ1-1, with D hard to call. Per the germline V gene, CDR1 is ENHRY and CDR2 is SYGVKD. The CDR3 is made up of 15 amino acids. V was pared by 0 bases and J by 5 bases, with 13 bases between. The CDR3 loop reads CAISESIEVGTEAFF. In DNA, the CDR3 is TGTGCCATCAGTGAGTCGATTGAGGTTGGTACTGAAGCTTTCTTT.

The table lists this clone with a count of one. V gene TRBV27 combines with J gene TRBJ1-5; D is ambiguous. There are 14 residues in the CDR3. V gave up 8 bases and J gave up 3 bases, with 14 bases separating them. CDR1 is MNHEY, CDR2 SMNVEV, per germline (reference sequence). Here the CDR3 reads CASRPVRDNQPQHF. The CDR3 DNA follows: TGTGCCAGCCGACCTGTGAGGGACAATCAGCCCCAGCATTTT.

This clone occurred once. The rearrangement uses TRBV7-2 and TRBJ2-3; TRBD1 aligns across 7 bases. Germline CDR1 reads SGHTA; CDR2 reads FQGNSA. The CDR3 is 15 residues long. After removal of 6 bases from V and 1 base from J, the junction contained 7 bases not matched to a gene. The CDR3 sequence: CASSISGGGTDTQYF. CDR3 sequence (DNA): TGTGCCAGCAGTATTTCAGGGGGTGGCACAGATACGCAGTATTTT.

This chain links TRBV6-5 with TRBJ2-3; maybe TRBD2 (6 bases). V was shortened by 6 bases and J by 6 bases, with 13 bases between the two germline ends. In germline, CDR1 is MNHEY, CDR2 SVGAGI. This CDR3 has 13 residues. The CDR3 DNA sequence: TGTGCCAGCAGATTCCGGGGGACGGATACGCAGTATTTT. Translation gives CASRFRGTDTQYF.

The chain combines TRBV18 with TRBJ1-5, with 7 nucleotides matching TRBD1. With V trimmed by 0 bases and J by 5 bases, 7 bases remained unmatched. The CDR3 contains 16 residues. Germline assignment: CDR1 KGHSH and CDR2 LQKENI. CDR3 sequence reads: CASSPPGDRTYQPQHF. The CDR3 coding sequence is TGTGCCAGCTCACCACCAGGGGACAGAACATATCAGCCCCAGCATTTT. Full variable domain (rest looked up from reference TRBV18 and TRBJ1-5): NAGVMQNPRHLVRRRGQEARLRCSPMKGHSHVYWYRQLPEEGLKFMVYLQKENIIDESGMPKERFSAEFPKEGPSILRIQQVVRGDSAAYFCASSPPGDRTYQPQHFGDGTRLSIL.

The rearrangement joins TRBV7-2 to TRBJ1-4; TRBD1 matches at 10 bases. Germline loops: CDR1 SGHTA, CDR2 FQGNSA. J lost 8 bases, V lost 1 base, and 10 bases had no gene match. This CDR3 is 17 amino acids long. The CDR3 sequence is CASSLGGTGDILEKLFF. CDR3 bases: TGTGCCAGCAGCTTAGGTGGGACAGGGGATATATTGGAAAAACTGTTTTTT.

The chain employs TRBV7-6 and TRBJ2-7; TRBD2 matches 8 bases. V trimming: 3 bases; J trimming: 2 bases; junction bases outside the gene matches: 6. Germline V gene sequence: CDR1 SGHVS, CDR2 FNYEAQ. This CDR3 is 15 amino acids long. CDR3 sequence reads: CASSFTSGTTYEQYF. In DNA form, the CDR3 reads TGTGCCAGCAGCTTCACTAGCGGAACTACCTACGAGCAGTACTTC.

The V and J genes are TRBV24-1 and TRBJ2-2; 8 nucleotides align to TRBD1. Germline V lookup: CDR1 KGHDR, CDR2 SFDVKD. The CDR3 is 15 amino acids. The J segment lost 3 bases and the V segment lost 5 bases, leaving 4 bases of the junction unmatched. CDR3 nucleotide sequence: TGTGCCACCAGTGGACAGGGGCCGTACACCGGGGAGCTGTTTTTT. Protein sequence: CATSGQGPYTGELFF.

The rearrangement links TRBV5-5 to TRBJ2-3; 13 nucleotides agree with TRBD2. Germline trimming cut 0 bases from V and 1 base from J; bases unmatched to any gene: 5. CDR3 length: 18 amino acids. Looked up from germline, CDR1 is SGHKS and CDR2 is YYEKEE (reference sequence). The CDR3: CASSLGLAGGLRTDTQYF. For the CDR3, the DNA is TGTGCCAGCAGCTTGGGACTAGCGGGAGGACTTCGCACAGATACGCAGTATTTT. Drawing the rest from reference TRBV5-5 and TRBJ2-3, the complete variable domain is DAGVTQSPTHLIKTRGQQVTLRCSPISGHKSVSWYQQVLGQGPQFIFQYYEKEERGRGNFPDRFSARQFPNYSSELNVNALLLGDSALYLCASSLGLAGGLRTDTQYFGPGTRLTVL.

The gene calls are TRBV10-3 and TRBJ1-4, with D tentatively TRBD1 (5 bases). The CDR3 runs to 15 residues. Trimming removed 0 bases at V and 7 bases at J, with 12 bases between. Germline V gene data show CDR1 as ENHRY and CDR2 as SYGVKD. The CDR3: CAISESGGVGEKLFF. In nucleotides, the CDR3 is TGTGCCATCAGTGAGTCGGGAGGGGTCGGTGAAAAACTGTTTTTT.

This clone occurred once. This chain uses TRBV10-2 with TRBJ2-2, with 9 bases fitting TRBD1. The CDR3 sequence is 14 residues long. J was trimmed by 7 bases and V by 4 bases; bases with no gene match: 4. Germline V gene sequence: CDR1 WSHSY, CDR2 SAAADI. CDR3 protein: CASSGTGVNGELFF. CDR3 coding DNA: TGCGCCAGCAGTGGGACAGGGGTTAACGGGGAGCTGTTTTTT.

This sequence joins TRBV7-8 and TRBJ2-7; the match to TRBD1 covers 11 bases. Germline trimming cut 4 bases from V and 5 bases from J; bases unmatched to any gene: 4. Germline values: CDR1 SGHVS, CDR2 FQNEAQ. The CDR3 runs 14 residues. In DNA, the CDR3 is TGTGCCAGCAGCTGGACAGGGGGCAGCGACGAGCAGTACTTC. Protein product: CASSWTGGSDEQYF.

The rearrangement links TRBV5-1 to TRBJ2-5; D is possibly TRBD1 (5 bases). V gave up 7 bases and J gave up 5 bases, with 18 bases separating them. The germline gives CDR1 SGHRS, CDR2 YFSETQ. The CDR3 is made up of 14 amino acids. CDR3 bases: TGCGCCAGCGAAGCCACGAGCAGGGCCGAGACCCAGTACTTC. Its translation is CASEATSRAETQYF.

This clone was detected only a few times. The chain recombines TRBV5-1 with TRBJ1-1; possible D gene TRBD1, 5 bases. The V and J ends lost 3 bases and 1 base respectively, with 10 bases between them. This CDR3 comprises 14 residues. Germline CDR1 reads SGHRS; CDR2 reads YFSETQ. This CDR3 reads CASSWGGENTEAFF. CDR3 coding DNA: TGCGCCAGCAGCTGGGGAGGGGAGAACACTGAAGCTTTCTTT.

The CDR3 DNA reads as TGTGCCAGCAGTTACTCCCACACATCTCGGGGCTATGGCTACACCTTC. This encodes CASSYSHTSRGYGYTF. The chain couples TRBV6-2 or TRBV6-3 to TRBJ1-2; D is uncertain. V was cut by 0 bases and J by 4 bases, with 15 bases left in between. In germline, CDR1 is MNHEY, CDR2 SVGEGT. The length of the CDR3 is 16 residues.

The table lists this clone with a few counts. The chain employs TRBV6-5 and TRBJ2-7; D is perhaps TRBD1 (6 bases). Germline V gene lookup returns CDR1 MNHEY and CDR2 SVGAGI. The CDR3 runs 13 residues. The ends were cut back, 2 bases at V and 6 bases at J, with 11 bases in the middle. The chain's CDR3 is CASSYTQGGEQYF. The CDR3, as DNA: TGTGCCAGCAGTTACACACAGGGTGGCGAGCAGTACTTC.

V usage is TRBV4-1 and J usage is TRBJ1-5; 7 bases fit TRBD1. V trimming: 1 base; J trimming: 6 bases; junction bases outside the gene matches: 6. The CDR3 has 15 amino acids. Germline assignment: CDR1 MGHRA and CDR2 YSYEKL. DNA for the CDR3: TGCGCCAGCAGCCAAGCGGGACAGCGGGCTCAGCCCCAGCATTTT. Its protein is CASSQAGQRAQPQHF.

The genes are TRBV28 and TRBJ1-4; the D gene is possibly TRBD1 (6 bases). Germline CDR1 reads MDHEN; CDR2 reads SYDVKM. With 5 bases removed from V and 4 bases from J, the gap between germline ends came to 23 bases. The CDR3 extends over 18 amino acids. This chain's CDR3 is CASSPYFLSGEHNEKLFF. The DNA of the CDR3 is TGTGCCAGCAGTCCCTATTTTCTCTCAGGGGAGCATAATGAAAAACTGTTTTTT. Looking up the rest from reference TRBV28 and TRBJ1-4 gives the full variable domain: DVKVTQSSRYLVKRTGEKVFLECVQDMDHENMFWYRQDPGLGLRLIYFSYDVKMKEKGDIPEGYSVSREKKERFSLILESASTNQTSMYLCASSPYFLSGEHNEKLFFGSGTQLSVL.

This chain links TRBV5-4 with TRBJ2-1; 10 nucleotides align to TRBD2. The CDR3 has 15 amino acids. Germline CDR1 reads SGHNT; CDR2 reads YYREEE (reference sequence). V shed 5 bases and J 2 bases; nucleotides not matched to a gene: 4. CDR3 in DNA: TGTGCCAGCAGTTACGGGACTAGCGCCTACAATGAGCAGTTCTTC. Residues: CASSYGTSAYNEQFF. The full variable domain, completed using reference TRBV5-4 and TRBJ2-1, is ETGVTQSPTHLIKTRGQQVTLRCSSQSGHNTVSWYQQALGQGPQFIFQYYREEENGRGNFPPRFSGLQFPNYSSELNVNALELDDSALYLCASSYGTSAYNEQFFGPGTRLTVL.

The chain uses TRBV10-2 and TRBJ1-4; D may be TRBD1 (5 bases). The V end lost 6 bases, the J end lost 7 bases, and 12 bases lay between the germline ends. The length of the CDR3 is 13 residues. Germline-derived CDR1 and CDR2 are WSHSY and SAAADI. The CDR3 protein is CASSPGGGEKLFF. CDR3 in DNA: TGCGCCAGCAGCCCCGGGGGGGGTGAAAAACTGTTTTTT.

The chain links TRBV14 to TRBJ2-7; possible D gene TRBD2, 6 bases. This CDR3 is built from 14 residues. Trimming shortened V by 1 base and J by 6 bases, and 13 bases separated the two germline ends. Germline CDR1 reads SGHDN; CDR2 reads FVKESK. CDR3 amino acids: CASSQGVSGSEQYF. CDR3 sequence (DNA): TGTGCCAGCAGCCAAGGGGTTAGCGGAAGCGAGCAGTACTTC.

This clone was seen a single time. V is TRBV2 and J is TRBJ2-2; 12 bases are a match to TRBD2. This CDR3 spans 17 amino acids. From germline, CDR1 is SNHLY and CDR2 FYNNEI. The junction had 10 bases not matched to a gene; V was cut back by 3 bases and J by 8 bases. CDR3 in amino acids: CASSEIRTSGIGGELFF. The CDR3 DNA reads as TGTGCCAGCAGTGAGATTAGGACTAGCGGGATCGGTGGGGAGCTGTTTTTT.

V gene TRBV5-6 combines with J gene TRBJ2-1; perhaps TRBD1 as D (5 bases). CDR1 is SGHDT, CDR2 YYEEEE, per germline. V shed 1 base and J shed 9 bases, with 8 bases lying between them. This CDR3 is 12 amino acids long. CDR3 amino acids: CASSLRRVEQFF. In DNA, the CDR3 is TGTGCCAGCAGCTTGCGCAGGGTTGAGCAGTTCTTC. Based on the CDR3 plus reference TRBV5-6 and TRBJ2-1, the full variable domain is DAGVTQSPTHLIKTRGQQVTLRCSPKSGHDTVSWYQQALGQGPQFIFQYYEEEERQRGNFPDRFSGHQFPNYSSELNVNALLLGDSALYLCASSLRRVEQFFGPGTRLTVL.

This clone was detected once. V is TRBV27 and J is TRBJ1-3; 7 nucleotides align to TRBD1. Germline lookup yields CDR1 MNHEY and CDR2 SMNVEV (reference sequence). Unmatched junction bases numbered 21, after V lost 4 bases and J lost 0 bases. The CDR3 runs to 21 residues. CDR3 protein: CASSSRVTVRQGASSGNTIYF. The CDR3 DNA follows: TGTGCCAGCAGTTCCCGAGTAACCGTACGACAGGGCGCATCCTCTGGAAACACCATATATTTT.

In this sample, this clone turned up once. The rearrangement links TRBV23-1 to TRBJ1-2; 7 bases agree with TRBD1. TRBV23-1 qualifies as an ORF whose function is uncertain. V shed 2 bases, J shed 4 bases, and the junction held 4 bases outside the gene matches. CDR3 size: 14 residues. In DNA, the CDR3 is TGCGCCAGCAGTCAACCCCGGACAGGCTATGGCTACACCTTC. Protein sequence: CASSQPRTGYGYTF.

V gene TRBV23-1 combines with J gene TRBJ2-3; 12 nucleotides line up with TRBD2. TRBV23-1 is an open reading frame, and its role is uncertain. There are 16 residues in the CDR3. V was clipped by 4 bases and J by 5 bases; unmatched bases: 7. The CDR3 coding sequence is TGCGCCAGCAGTCTAGGCGCTAGCGGGAGGGTAGATACGCAGTATTTT. Translating gives CASSLGASGRVDTQYF.

J is TRBJ2-7 and V is TRBV4-3; TRBD2 aligns across 14 bases. Germline CDR1 and CDR2: LGHNA and YSLEER. The trim removed 3 bases at V and 2 bases at J, leaving 12 bases unmatched. CDR3 length equals 19 residues. The CDR3 is CASSQERPGLAGVAYEQYF. Written as DNA, the CDR3 is TGCGCCAGCAGCCAGGAAAGGCCGGGACTAGCGGGAGTTGCCTACGAGCAGTACTTC.